Sequencing of this T cell receptor beta chain was carried out in a study of T cell repertoires in cytomegalovirus infection. General study results and limits: Cumulative frequency of public TCR beta families picked out carriers of CMV plus the relevant HLA.

In TCRdb, the reads were re-called with MiXCR into one record per CDR3 protein. Altogether about 490,000 distinct CDR3 sequences are present, 16% being singletons, with the ten largest covering roughly a quarter. This clonotype appeared many times. Its specificity is not known. Germline V gene sequence: CDR1 DFQATT, CDR2 SNEGSKA (reference sequence). The CDR3 consists of 18 residues. The J segment lost 4 bases and the V segment lost 3 bases, leaving 19 bases of the junction unmatched. The sequence was obtained from a human donor in good health (CMV status not recorded). Some clones in this sample may be carry-over from other donors' samples. The rearrangement joins TRBV20-1 to TRBJ2-7; 9 bases agree with TRBD1. Sequencing used CD8+ T cells from PBMCs. The CDR3: CSARADRGSGSGGYEQYF. The CDR3 DNA reads as TGCAGTGCTAGGGCAGACAGGGGGTCGGGTTCCGGTGGTTACGAGCAGTACTTC.